This is a list of T cell receptor beta chains from one sample in a study of molecular identifiers for immune sequencing clone quantification. TCRdb independently ran MiXCR on the PCR reads; one entry per CDR3 protein. The sample shows a few hundred thousand distinct CDR3 sequences, about 25% of them seen only once. The specimen was naive CD8+ T cells from blood, with Jurkat cell RNA spiked in. The receptors shown here come from a human donor in good health. Some libraries in this study had Jurkat cell RNA spiked in. The CDR3 runs from the conserved cysteine through the conserved F or W. The D gene is left open where the match is weak. A row's size may be missing; if present it is once, few, many or a size class.

V	J	D	size	DNA	CDR3
TRBV27	TRBJ2-7	-	few	TGTGCCAGCAGTTTGGTAGGGAGCCCCTACGAGCAGTACTTC	CASSLVGSPYEQYF
TRBV5-4	TRBJ2-1	TRBD2	many	TGTGCCAGCAGCATAGGGACTAGCGCGGATGAGCAGTTCTTC	CASSIGTSADEQFF
TRBV19	TRBJ1-2	-	-	TGTGCCAGTAGTAACGGGGGGGTGAATGGCTACACCTTC	CASSNGGVNGYTF
TRBV30	TRBJ2-7	-	few	TGTGCCTGGACTGGACTCTCCTACGAGCAGTACTTC	CAWTGLSYEQYF
TRBV4-3	TRBJ2-1	-	-	TGCGCCAGCAGCCAAGATGTGGGGGCCTCCTACAATGAGCAGTTCTTC	CASSQDVGASYNEQFF
TRBV9	TRBJ2-3	TRBD1	-	TGTGCCAGCAGCATAGAGGGGACAGGGTTTTCCGCGCAGTATTTT	CASSIEGTGFSAQYF
TRBV30	TRBJ2-2	-	many	TGTGCCTGGAGTTGGACGGTCACCGGGGAGCTGTTTTTT	CAWSWTVTGELFF
TRBV29-1	TRBJ2-5	TRBD2	many	TGCAGCGTTGTTCCGGGGGGGTACCAAGAGACCCAGTACTTC	CSVVPGGYQETQYF
TRBV13	TRBJ1-3	-	few	TGTGCCAGCAGCTTCGGCAGGGGTCCTGACTCTGGAAACACCATATATTTT	CASSFGRGPDSGNTIYF
TRBV6-2/TRBV6-3	TRBJ2-1	TRBD2	-	TGTGCCAGCAGTTTACACCTGACTAGCGGGAGTGCGAATGAGCAGTTCTTC	CASSLHLTSGSANEQFF
TRBV27	TRBJ2-7	TRBD1	many	TGTGCCAGCAGTGTCCGGGACAGGATGTACGAGCAGTACTTC	CASSVRDRMYEQYF
TRBV28	TRBJ1-1	-	few	TGTGCCAGCAGTTTACAGGGACGGACCAACACTGAAGCTTTCTTT	CASSLQGRTNTEAFF
TRBV27	TRBJ2-2	-	-	TGTGCCAGCCGACCATTAAACACCGGGGAGCTGTTTTTT	CASRPLNTGELFF
TRBV9	TRBJ1-5	-	-	TGTGCCAGCAGCGTAGCCCGACAGGATAGCAATCAGCCCCAGCATTTT	CASSVARQDSNQPQHF
TRBV6-5	TRBJ2-1	TRBD1	-	TGTGCCAGCAGTTACTCTACAGGGGCCCGATACAATGAGCAGTTCTTC	CASSYSTGARYNEQFF
TRBV7-9	TRBJ2-7	TRBD1	-	TGTGCCAGCAGCCCCCGGGACAGGGGAATCTACGAGCAGTACTTC	CASSPRDRGIYEQYF
TRBV5-1	TRBJ1-1	-	few	TGCGCCAGCAGCTGGGGGGAGGAAACTGAAGCTTTCTTT	CASSWGEETEAFF
TRBV10-3	TRBJ1-5	-	-	TGTGCCATCAGTGAAATGGGGATGGGATCATATAGCAATCAGCCCCAGCATTTT	CAISEMGMGSYSNQPQHF
TRBV11-2	TRBJ2-4	-	many	TGTGCCAGCAGCTTTGTTAACGACCCGGCGCTTTACTTC	CASSFVNDPALYF
TRBV15	TRBJ2-7	-	few	TGTGCCACCAGCATCCACTACAGCTACGAGCAGTACTTC	CATSIHYSYEQYF
TRBV5-6	TRBJ1-5	-	many	TGTGCCACCTCCCCCTCACCCAATCAGCCCCAGCATTTT	CATSPSPNQPQHF
TRBV19	TRBJ1-5	-	few	TGTGCCAGTAGTATAGCGGGGGCGGTCAATCAGCCCCAGCATTTT	CASSIAGAVNQPQHF
TRBV7-2	TRBJ2-7	TRBD1	few	TGTGCCAGCAGCTTAGAAGGGCCGGACAGGGGCCTACCTACCTACGAGCAGTACTTC	CASSLEGPDRGLPTYEQYF
TRBV6-5	TRBJ2-7	TRBD2	-	TGTGCCAGCAGTCACGCTGCGGGGGTCTACGAGCAGTACTTC	CASSHAAGVYEQYF
TRBV7-6	TRBJ2-3	TRBD2	-	TGTACCAGCAGCTTAGTAGGTAGCGGGGGGTCCACAGATACGCAGTATTTT	CTSSLVGSGGSTDTQYF
TRBV10-3	TRBJ1-4	TRBD1	-	TGTGCCATCAGTGGGGGACAGGAGGGTGAAAAACTGTTTTTT	CAISGGQEGEKLFF
TRBV4-1	TRBJ2-3	TRBD2	many	TGCGCCAGCAGCCAAGTAGCGGGGGGGCCATATACGCAGTATTTT	CASSQVAGGPYTQYF
TRBV20-1	TRBJ2-7	-	few	TGCAGTGCTAACCCTAACTATTCACCCGCCTACGAGCAGTACTTC	CSANPNYSPAYEQYF
TRBV15	TRBJ1-5	TRBD1	few	TGTGCCACCAGCAGAGACAGGGGGCTGGGTCAGCCCCAGCATTTT	CATSRDRGLGQPQHF
TRBV7-2	TRBJ2-3	-	many	TGTGCCAGCAGCCACTCTCGGAATACGCAGTATTTT	CASSHSRNTQYF
TRBV20-1	TRBJ2-3	TRBD2	many	TGCAGTGCTAGAGATCCTAGCGGGAGTACAGATACGCAGTATTTT	CSARDPSGSTDTQYF
TRBV7-8	TRBJ2-3	-	many	TGTGCCAGCACCCGTGGGGGGTTGACAGATACGCAGTATTTT	CASTRGGLTDTQYF
TRBV18	TRBJ2-7	-	few	TGTGCCAGCTCACCGCCACAGGGCGCCTCCTACGAGCAGTACTTC	CASSPPQGASYEQYF
TRBV7-6	TRBJ2-4	-	few	TGTGCCAGCAGCTTAGGGTTCGGGAGAAACGTTCAGTACTTC	CASSLGFGRNVQYF
TRBV7-2	TRBJ1-4	-	-	TGTGCCAGCAGCCCAGTTCTGGACACGGGGGAAAAACTGTTTTTT	CASSPVLDTGEKLFF
TRBV7-2	TRBJ2-1	-	-	TGTGCCCGCAGCTTAGGGGCGTGGGTCGATGAGCAGGTCTTC	CARSLGAWVDEQVF
TRBV27	TRBJ2-5	TRBD2	few	TGTGCCAGCAGTTTATTAGCGGGGTACCAAGAGACCCAGTACTTC	CASSLLAGYQETQYF
TRBV4-3	TRBJ1-1	-	few	TGCGCCAGCAGCTTTGAGACGGGAGGGATGACTGAAGCTTTCTTT	CASSFETGGMTEAFF
TRBV11-2	TRBJ1-5	TRBD1	few	TGTGCCAGCAGCTATGGACAGGGGGCAGGTCAGCCCCAGCATTTT	CASSYGQGAGQPQHF
TRBV5-1	TRBJ1-5	-	many	TGCGCCAGCAGCTTGACAGGGAATAGCAATCAGCCCCAGCATTTT	CASSLTGNSNQPQHF
TRBV19	TRBJ2-1	-	-	TGTGCCAGCCGTGGGGATGAGCAGTTCTTC	CASRGDEQFF